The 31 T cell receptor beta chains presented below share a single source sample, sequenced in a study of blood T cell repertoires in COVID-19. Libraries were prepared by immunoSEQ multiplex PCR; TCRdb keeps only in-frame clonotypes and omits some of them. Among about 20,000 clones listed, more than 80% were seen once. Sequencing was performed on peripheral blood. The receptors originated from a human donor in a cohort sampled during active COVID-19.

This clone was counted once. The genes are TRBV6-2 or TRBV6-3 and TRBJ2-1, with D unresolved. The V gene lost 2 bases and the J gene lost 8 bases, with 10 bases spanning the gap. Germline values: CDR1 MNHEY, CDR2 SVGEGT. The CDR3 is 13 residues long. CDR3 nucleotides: TGTGCCAGCAGTTACCGCAGTTTCGATGAGCAGTTCTTC. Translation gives CASSYRSFDEQFF.

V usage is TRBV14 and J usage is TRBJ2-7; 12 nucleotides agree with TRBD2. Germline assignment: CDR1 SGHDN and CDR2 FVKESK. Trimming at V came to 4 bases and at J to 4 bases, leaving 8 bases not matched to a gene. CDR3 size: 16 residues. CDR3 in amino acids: CASSRRLAGVSYEQYF. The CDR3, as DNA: TGTGCCAGCAGCCGCCGACTAGCGGGAGTCTCATACGAGCAGTACTTC.

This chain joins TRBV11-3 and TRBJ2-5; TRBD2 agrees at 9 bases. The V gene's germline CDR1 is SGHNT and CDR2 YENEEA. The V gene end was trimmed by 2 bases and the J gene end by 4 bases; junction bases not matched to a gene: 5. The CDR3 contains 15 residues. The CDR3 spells CASSLRREGRETQYF. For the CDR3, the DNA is TGTGCCAGCAGCTTAAGGCGGGAGGGCCGAGAGACCCAGTACTTC.

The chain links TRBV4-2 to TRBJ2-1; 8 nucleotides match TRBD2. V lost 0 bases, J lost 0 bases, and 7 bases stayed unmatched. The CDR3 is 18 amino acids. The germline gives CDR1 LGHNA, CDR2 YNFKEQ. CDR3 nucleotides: TGTGCCAGCAGCCAAGATATCTCGGGAGGGCCCTCCTACAATGAGCAGTTCTTC. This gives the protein CASSQDISGGPSYNEQFF.

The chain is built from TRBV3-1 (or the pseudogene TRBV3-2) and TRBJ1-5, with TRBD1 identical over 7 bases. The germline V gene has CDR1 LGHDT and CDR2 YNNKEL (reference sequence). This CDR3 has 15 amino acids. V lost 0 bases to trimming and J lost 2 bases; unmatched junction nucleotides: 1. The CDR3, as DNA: TGTGCCAGCAGCCAAGACGGGACAGGCAATCAGCCCCAGCATTTT. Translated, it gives CASSQDGTGNQPQHF.

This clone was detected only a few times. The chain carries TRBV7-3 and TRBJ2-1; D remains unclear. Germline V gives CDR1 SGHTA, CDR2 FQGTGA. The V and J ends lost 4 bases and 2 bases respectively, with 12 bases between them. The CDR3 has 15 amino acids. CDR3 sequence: CASSSVASAYNEQFF. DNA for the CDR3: TGTGCCAGCAGCTCGGTAGCCTCCGCCTACAATGAGCAGTTCTTC.

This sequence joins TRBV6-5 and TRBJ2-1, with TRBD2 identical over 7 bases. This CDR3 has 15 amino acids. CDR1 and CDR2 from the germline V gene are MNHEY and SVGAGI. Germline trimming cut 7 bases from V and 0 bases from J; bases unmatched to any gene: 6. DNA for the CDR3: TGTGCCAGCAAGTATAGCGGGTCCTCCTACAATGAGCAGTTCTTC. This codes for CASKYSGSSYNEQFF.

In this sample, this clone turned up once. The CDR3 reads CASHRGSNQPQHF. CDR3 in DNA: TGTGCCAGCCACAGGGGCAGCAATCAGCCCCAGCATTTT. This chain uses TRBV6-6 with TRBJ1-5; TRBD1 aligns across 7 bases. CDR3 size: 13 residues. The germline V gene has CDR1 MNHNY and CDR2 SVGAGI (reference sequence). Losses at the gene ends were 8 bases for V and 1 base for J; bases not matched to a gene: 2.

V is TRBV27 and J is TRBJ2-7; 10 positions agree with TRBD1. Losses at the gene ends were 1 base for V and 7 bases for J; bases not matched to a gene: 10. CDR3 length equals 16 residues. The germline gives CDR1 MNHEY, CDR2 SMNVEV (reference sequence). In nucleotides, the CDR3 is TGTGCCAGCAGTTTATACTCGGGACAGGGGAGGCAGGAGCAGTACTTC. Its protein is CASSLYSGQGRQEQYF.

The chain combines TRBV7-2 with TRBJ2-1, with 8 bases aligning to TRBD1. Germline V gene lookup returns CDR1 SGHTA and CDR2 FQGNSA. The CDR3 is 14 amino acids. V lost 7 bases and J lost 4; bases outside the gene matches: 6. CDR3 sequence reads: CASMTGQAYNEQFF. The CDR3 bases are TGTGCCAGCATGACGGGACAGGCTTACAATGAGCAGTTCTTC.

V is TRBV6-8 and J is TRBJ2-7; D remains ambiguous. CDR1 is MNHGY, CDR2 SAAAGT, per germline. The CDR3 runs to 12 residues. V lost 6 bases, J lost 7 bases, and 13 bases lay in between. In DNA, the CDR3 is TGTGCCAGCAGACTCCCCGAATTGGAGCAGTACTTC. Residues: CASRLPELEQYF.

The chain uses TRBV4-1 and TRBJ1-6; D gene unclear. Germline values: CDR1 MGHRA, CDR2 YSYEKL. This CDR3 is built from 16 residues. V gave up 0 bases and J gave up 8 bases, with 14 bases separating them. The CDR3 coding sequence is TGCGCCAGCAGCCAAGATCGAGAAACCCTCTATTCACCCCTCCACTTT. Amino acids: CASSQDRETLYSPLHF.

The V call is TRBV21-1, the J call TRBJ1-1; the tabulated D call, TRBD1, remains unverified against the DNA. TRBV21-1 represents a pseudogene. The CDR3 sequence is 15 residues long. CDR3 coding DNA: TGTGCCAGCTATATGACAGGGGCGCCGAACACTGAAGCTTTCTTT. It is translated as CASYMTGAPNTEAFF.

The DNA for the CDR3 is TGCGCCAGCAGCTTGGAGACAGGCTACGAGCAGTACTTC. This translates into CASSLETGYEQYF. The chain recombines TRBV5-1 with TRBJ2-7; D might be TRBD1 (6 bases). The V and J ends lost 0 bases and 3 bases respectively, with 7 bases between them. The CDR3 totals 13 residues. The germline gives CDR1 SGHRS, CDR2 YFSETQ.

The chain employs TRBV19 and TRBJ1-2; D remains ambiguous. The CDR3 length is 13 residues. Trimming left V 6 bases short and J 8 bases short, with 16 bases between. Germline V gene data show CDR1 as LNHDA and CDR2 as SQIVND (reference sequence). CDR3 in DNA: TGTGCCAGTAGCTACTTTCACCAAGAAGGCTACACCTTC. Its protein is CASSYFHQEGYTF. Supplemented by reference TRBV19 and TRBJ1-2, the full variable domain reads DGGITQSPKYLFRKEGQNVTLSCEQNLNHDAMYWYRQDPGQGLRLIYYSQIVNDFQKGDIAEGYSVSREKKESFPLTVTSAQKNPTAFYLCASSYFHQEGYTFGSGTRLTVV.

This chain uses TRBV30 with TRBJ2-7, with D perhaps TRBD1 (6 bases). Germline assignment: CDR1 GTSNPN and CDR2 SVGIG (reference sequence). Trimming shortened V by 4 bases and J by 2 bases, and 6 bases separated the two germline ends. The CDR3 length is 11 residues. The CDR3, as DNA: TGTGCCTGGACAGGGGCCTACGAGCAGTACTTC. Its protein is CAWTGAYEQYF.

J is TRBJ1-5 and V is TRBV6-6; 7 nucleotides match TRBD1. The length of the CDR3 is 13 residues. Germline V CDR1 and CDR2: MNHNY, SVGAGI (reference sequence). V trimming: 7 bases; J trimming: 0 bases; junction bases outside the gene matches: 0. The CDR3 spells CASKGASNQPQHF. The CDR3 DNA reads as TGTGCCAGCAAGGGGGCTAGCAATCAGCCCCAGCATTTT.

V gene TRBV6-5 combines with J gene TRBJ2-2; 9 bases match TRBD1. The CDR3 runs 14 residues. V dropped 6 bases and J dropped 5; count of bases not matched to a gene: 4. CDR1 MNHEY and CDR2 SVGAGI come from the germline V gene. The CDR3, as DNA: TGTGCCAGCAGGAGACAGGGGGTGACCGGGGAGCTGTTTTTT. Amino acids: CASRRQGVTGELFF.

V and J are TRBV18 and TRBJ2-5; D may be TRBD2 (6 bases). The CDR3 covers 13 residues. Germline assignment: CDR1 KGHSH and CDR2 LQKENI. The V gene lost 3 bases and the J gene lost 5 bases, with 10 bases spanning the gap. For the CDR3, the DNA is TGTGCCAGCTCACCTGGAGGAGGGGAGACCCAGTACTTC. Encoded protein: CASSPGGGETQYF.

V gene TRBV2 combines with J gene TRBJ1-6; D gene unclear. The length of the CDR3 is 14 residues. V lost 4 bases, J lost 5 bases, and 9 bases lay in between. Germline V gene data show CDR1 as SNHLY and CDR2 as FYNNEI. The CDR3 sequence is CASSGTVNNSPLHF. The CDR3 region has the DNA TGTGCCAGCAGTGGTACAGTAAATAATTCACCCCTCCACTTT.

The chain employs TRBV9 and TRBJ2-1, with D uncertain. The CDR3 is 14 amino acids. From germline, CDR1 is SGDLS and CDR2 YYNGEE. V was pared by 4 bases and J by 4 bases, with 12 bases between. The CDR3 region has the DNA TGTGCCAGCAGCCCCCTCGCCGGGTACAATGAGCAGTTCTTC. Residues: CASSPLAGYNEQFF.

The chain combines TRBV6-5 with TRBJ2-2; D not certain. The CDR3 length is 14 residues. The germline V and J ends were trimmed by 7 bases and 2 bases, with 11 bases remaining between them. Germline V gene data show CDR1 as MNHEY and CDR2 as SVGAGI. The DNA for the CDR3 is TGTGCCAGCACTGGCCAGACTAACACCGGGGAGCTGTTTTTT. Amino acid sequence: CASTGQTNTGELFF.

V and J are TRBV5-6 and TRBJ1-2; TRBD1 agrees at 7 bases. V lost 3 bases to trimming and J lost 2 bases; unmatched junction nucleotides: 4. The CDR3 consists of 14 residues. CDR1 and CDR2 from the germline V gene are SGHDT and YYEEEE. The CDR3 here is CASSWATGNYGYTF. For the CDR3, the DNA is TGTGCCAGCAGCTGGGCGACAGGGAACTATGGCTACACCTTC.

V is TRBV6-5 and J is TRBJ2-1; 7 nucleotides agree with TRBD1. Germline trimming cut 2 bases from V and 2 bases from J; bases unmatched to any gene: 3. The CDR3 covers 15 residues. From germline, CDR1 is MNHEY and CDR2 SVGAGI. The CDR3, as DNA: TGTGCCAGCAGTTACCGACAGGGAGCCTACAATGAGCAGTTCTTC. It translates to CASSYRQGAYNEQFF.

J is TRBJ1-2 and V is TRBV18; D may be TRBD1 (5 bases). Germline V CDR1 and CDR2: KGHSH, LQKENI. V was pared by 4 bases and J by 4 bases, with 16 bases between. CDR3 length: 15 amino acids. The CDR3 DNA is TGTGCCAGCTCACAGGGACCGGGAGTGAGCTATGGCTACACCTTC. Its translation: CASSQGPGVSYGYTF.

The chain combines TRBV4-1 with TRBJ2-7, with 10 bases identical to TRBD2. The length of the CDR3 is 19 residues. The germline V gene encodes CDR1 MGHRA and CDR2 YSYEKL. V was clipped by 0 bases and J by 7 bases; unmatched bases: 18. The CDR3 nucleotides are TGCGCCAGCAGCCAAGATCTTAAGGGTTCTAGCGGGAGAGCGGGAGAGCAGTACTTC. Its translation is CASSQDLKGSSGRAGEQYF.

The CDR3 sequence is CASRGGRRSTDTQYF. CDR3 in DNA: TGTGCCAGCAGGGGGGGACGCCGAAGCACAGATACGCAGTATTTT. The chain couples TRBV2 to TRBJ2-3; the D gene is possibly TRBD2 (6 bases). V was pared by 6 bases and J by 0 bases, with 13 bases between. The CDR3 has 15 amino acids. Germline CDR1 is SNHLY and CDR2 is FYNNEI.

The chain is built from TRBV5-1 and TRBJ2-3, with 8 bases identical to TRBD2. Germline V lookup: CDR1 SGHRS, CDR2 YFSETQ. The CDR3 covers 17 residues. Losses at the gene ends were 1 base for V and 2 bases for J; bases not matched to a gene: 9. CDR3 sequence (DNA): TGCGCCAGCAGCTTGACGTCAAGCGGGAGCCCCACAGATACGCAGTATTTT. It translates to CASSLTSSGSPTDTQYF.

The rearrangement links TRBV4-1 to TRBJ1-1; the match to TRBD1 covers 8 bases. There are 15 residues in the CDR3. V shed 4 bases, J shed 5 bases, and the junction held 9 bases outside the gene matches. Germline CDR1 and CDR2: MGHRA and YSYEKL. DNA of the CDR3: TGCGCCAGCAGCCGAGAAGACAGGGGTGAGACTGAAGCTTTCTTT. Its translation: CASSREDRGETEAFF.

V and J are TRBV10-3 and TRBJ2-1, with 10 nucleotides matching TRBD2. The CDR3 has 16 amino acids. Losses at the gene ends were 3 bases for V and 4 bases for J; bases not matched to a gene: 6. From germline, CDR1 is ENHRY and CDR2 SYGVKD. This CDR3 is CAISERRTSGYNEQFF. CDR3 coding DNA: TGTGCCATCAGTGAACGTCGGACTAGCGGATACAATGAGCAGTTCTTC.

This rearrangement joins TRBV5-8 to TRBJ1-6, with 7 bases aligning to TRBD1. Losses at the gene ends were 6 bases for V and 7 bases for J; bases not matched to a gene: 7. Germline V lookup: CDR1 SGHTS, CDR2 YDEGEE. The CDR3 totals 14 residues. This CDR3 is CASTYRGDNSPLHF. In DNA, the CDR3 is TGTGCCAGCACTTACAGGGGTGACAATTCACCCCTCCACTTT.